Presented here are 5 T cell receptor beta chains from one specimen sequenced in a study of shared T cell receptors in the human thymus. Profiled with immunoSEQ multiplex PCR; TCRdb holds only in-frame clones, not every one. Of 700,000 to 750,000 clones in the sample, around 85% were seen once. This sample also belongs to another study, concerning human thymus T cells.

Sequencing input: thymocytes. The origin of the receptors is a girl under three years old with a congenital heart defect.

J is TRBJ1-4 and V is TRBV9; D uncertain. Trimming took 0 bases from V and 0 from J, leaving 9 bases between them. This CDR3 is 16 amino acids long. Germline loops: CDR1 SGDLS, CDR2 YYNGEE. CDR3 coding DNA: TGTGCCAGCAGCGTAGGGAGAATTGCAACTAATGAAAAACTGTTTTTT. Amino acids: CASSVGRIATNEKLFF.

This chain uses TRBV11-2 with TRBJ1-2; the match to TRBD1 covers 8 bases. Losses at the gene ends were 4 bases for V and 3 bases for J; bases not matched to a gene: 19. The germline gives CDR1 SGHAT, CDR2 FQNNGV. This CDR3 is 19 amino acids long. DNA of the CDR3: TGTGCCAGCAGCTCCAGTCTACCCCCCGACAGGGGAGGAGACTATGGCTACACCTTC. Protein product: CASSSSLPPDRGGDYGYTF.

The V and J genes are TRBV19 and TRBJ1-6, with TRBD1 as a possible D gene (5 bases). This CDR3 has 13 residues. Germline CDR1 is LNHDA and CDR2 is SQIVND (reference sequence). Trimming pared 2 bases from V and 7 bases from J, leaving 6 bases between. The CDR3 nucleotides are TGTGCCAGTAGTATAAACAGGAATTCACCCCTCCACTTT. Its protein is CASSINRNSPLHF. Variable domain in full (rest from reference TRBV19 and TRBJ1-6): DGGITQSPKYLFRKEGQNVTLSCEQNLNHDAMYWYRQDPGQGLRLIYYSQIVNDFQKGDIAEGYSVSREKKESFPLTVTSAQKNPTAFYLCASSINRNSPLHFGNGTRLTVT.

The chain joins TRBV14 to TRBJ2-7, with D tentatively TRBD1 (6 bases). The ends were cut back, 1 base at V and 1 base at J, with 14 bases in the middle. The CDR3 covers 16 residues. CDR1 SGHDN and CDR2 FVKESK come from the germline V gene. The CDR3 region is CASSQAPNRVSYEQYF. Here the CDR3 DNA reads TGTGCCAGCAGCCAAGCTCCGAACAGGGTTTCCTACGAGCAGTACTTC. Together with reference TRBV14 and TRBJ2-7, the CDR3 gives the full variable domain: EAGVTQFPSHSVIEKGQTVTLRCDPISGHDNLYWYRRVMGKEIKFLLHFVKESKQDESGMPNNRFLAERTGGTYSTLKVQPAELEDSGVYFCASSQAPNRVSYEQYFGPGTRLTVT.

In DNA, the CDR3 is TGTGCCAGCAGTGGGCTCTCAGGAAACACCATATATTTT. Residues: CASSGLSGNTIYF. The chain is built from TRBV6-1 and TRBJ1-3; D ambiguous. The CDR3 is made up of 13 amino acids. The V and J ends lost 4 bases and 4 bases respectively, with 8 bases between them. Germline V CDR1 and CDR2: MNHNS, SASEGT.